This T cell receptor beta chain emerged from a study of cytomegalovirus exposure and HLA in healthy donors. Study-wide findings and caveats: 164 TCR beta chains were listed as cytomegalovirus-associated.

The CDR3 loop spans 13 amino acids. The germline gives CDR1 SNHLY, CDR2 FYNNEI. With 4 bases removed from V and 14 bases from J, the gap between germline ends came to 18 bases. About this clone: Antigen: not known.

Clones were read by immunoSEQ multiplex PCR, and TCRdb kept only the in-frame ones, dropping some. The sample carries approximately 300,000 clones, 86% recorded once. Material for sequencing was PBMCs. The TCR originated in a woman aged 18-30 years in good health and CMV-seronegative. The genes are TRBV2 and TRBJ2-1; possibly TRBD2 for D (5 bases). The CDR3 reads CASSVSELVGEFF. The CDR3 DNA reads TGTGCCAGCAGTGTGTCTGAACTAGTTGGGGAGTTCTTC.